The clone carrying this TCR beta chain was seen more than once but under ten times. These data are taken from a study of CD8+CD57+ T cells in acquired aplastic anemia. Investigators profiled TCR beta VDJ and CDR3 from genomic DNA template. TCRdb recomputed calls from the reads with MiXCR, one row per CDR3 protein. The sample includes approximately 59,000 distinct CDR3 sequences, around 50% of them seen just once. In patients chosen for sequencing, flow cytometry had shown CD8+CD57+ cell expansion. Sequencing was carried out using sorted CD4+, CD8+, or CD8+CD57+ T cells (not recorded which) from PBMCs. The sequence was obtained from a human donor with aplastic anemia.

CDR3 DNA: TGTGCCTGGAGTCCTACGACAGGGCGTCTTACTGAAGCTTTCTTT. This sequence encodes CAWSPTTGRLTEAFF. The chain combines TRBV30 with TRBJ1-1; TRBD1 matches at 7 bases. The germline gives CDR1 GTSNPN, CDR2 SVGIG (reference sequence). The CDR3 runs 15 residues. Trimming at V came to 2 bases and at J to 5 bases, leaving 11 bases not matched to a gene.